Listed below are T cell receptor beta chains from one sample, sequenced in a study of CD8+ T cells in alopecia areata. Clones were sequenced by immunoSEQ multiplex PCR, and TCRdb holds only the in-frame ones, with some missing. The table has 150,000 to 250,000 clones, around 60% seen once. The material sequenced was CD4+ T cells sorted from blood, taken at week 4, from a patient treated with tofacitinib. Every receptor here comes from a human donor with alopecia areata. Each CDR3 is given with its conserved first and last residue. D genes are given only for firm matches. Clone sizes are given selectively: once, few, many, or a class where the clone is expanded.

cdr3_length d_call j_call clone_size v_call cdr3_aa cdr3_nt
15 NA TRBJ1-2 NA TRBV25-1 CASSGTTGFDYGYTF TGTGCCAGCAGTGGAACCACAGGGTTCGACTATGGCTACACCTTC
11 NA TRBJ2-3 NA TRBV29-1 CSAGVSNTQYF TGCAGCGCCGGAGTGAGTAATACGCAGTATTTT
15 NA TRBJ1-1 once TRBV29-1 CSVETSKRVGAEAFF TGCAGCGTTGAAACCTCTAAGAGGGTGGGGGCTGAAGCTTTCTTT
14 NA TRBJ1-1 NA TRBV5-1 CASSRVGGNTEAFF TGCGCCAGCAGTCGTGTGGGGGGCAACACTGAAGCTTTCTTT
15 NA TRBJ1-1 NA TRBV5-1 CASSFRRQGLTEAFF TGCGCCAGCAGCTTTAGGCGGCAGGGGCTGACTGAAGCTTTCTTT
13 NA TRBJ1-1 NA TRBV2 CASSTPGSTEAFF TGTGCCAGCAGCACTCCCGGTTCCACTGAAGCTTTCTTT
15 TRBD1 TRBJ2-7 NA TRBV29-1 CSVALLTGEPYEQYF TGCAGCGTGGCCCTTCTTACAGGGGAACCCTACGAGCAGTACTTC
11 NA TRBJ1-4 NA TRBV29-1 CSALAWEKLFF TGCAGCGCCCTAGCTTGGGAAAAACTGTTTTTT
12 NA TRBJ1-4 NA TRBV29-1 CSVDRESRKLFF TGCAGCGTTGACAGGGAGTCCAGAAAACTGTTTTTT
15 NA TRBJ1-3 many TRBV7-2 CASSYNRFSGNTIYF TGTGCCAGCAGCTATAACAGATTCTCTGGAAACACCATATATTTT
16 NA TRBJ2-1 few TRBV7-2 CASSIPLASSYNEQFF TGTGCCAGCAGCATACCCCTAGCGAGCTCCTACAATGAGCAGTTCTTC
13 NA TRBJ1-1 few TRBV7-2 CASSSRQNTEAFF TGTGCCAGCAGCTCACGACAGAACACTGAAGCTTTCTTT
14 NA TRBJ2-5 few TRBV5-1 CASSLGQIQETQYF TGCGCCAGCAGCTTGGGACAGATCCAAGAGACCCAGTACTTC
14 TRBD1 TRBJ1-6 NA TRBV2 CASRVDRANSPLHF TGTGCCAGCAGGGTGGACAGGGCTAATTCACCCCTCCACTTT
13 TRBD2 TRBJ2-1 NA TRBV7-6 CASSTMGEGEQFF TGTGCCAGCAGCACGATGGGGGAGGGAGAGCAGTTCTTC
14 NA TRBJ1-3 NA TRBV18 CASSPGNSGNTIYF TGTGCCAGCTCACCGGGTAACTCTGGAAACACCATATATTTT
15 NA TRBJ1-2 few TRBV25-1 CASSLTSKGAYGYTF TGTGCCAGCAGTCTTACATCGAAAGGTGCTTATGGCTACACCTTC
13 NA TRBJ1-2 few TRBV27 CASSPNRGLGYTF TGTGCCAGCAGTCCTAACCGGGGGCTTGGCTACACCTTC
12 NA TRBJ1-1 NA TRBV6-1 CASSERYTEAFF TGTGCCAGCAGTGAGCGATACACTGAAGCTTTCTTT
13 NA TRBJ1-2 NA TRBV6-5 CASSSGTYYGYTF TGTGCCAGCAGTTCGGGGACCTACTATGGCTACACCTTC
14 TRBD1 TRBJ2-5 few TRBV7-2 CASSIHRGQETQYF TGTGCCAGCAGCATCCACAGGGGGCAAGAGACCCAGTACTTC
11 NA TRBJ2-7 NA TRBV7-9 CASSLEYEQYF TGTGCCAGCAGCTTAGAGTACGAGCAGTACTTC
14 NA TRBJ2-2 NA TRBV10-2 CASSEEAGLGELFF TGCGCCAGCAGTGAGGAGGCAGGGCTCGGGGAGCTGTTTTTT
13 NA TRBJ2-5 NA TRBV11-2 CASSGRGRETQYF TGTGCCAGCAGCGGTCGCGGCCGGGAGACCCAGTACTTC
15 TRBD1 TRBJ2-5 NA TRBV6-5 CASSSTGTGAETQYF TGTGCCAGCAGTTCCACCGGGACAGGGGCCGAGACCCAGTACTTC
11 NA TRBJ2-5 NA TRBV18 CASSPEETPYF TGTGCCAGCTCACCAGAGGAAACCCCGTACTTC
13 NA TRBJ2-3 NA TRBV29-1 CSVEEQGPEAQYF TGCAGCGTTGAAGAGCAGGGCCCAGAGGCGCAGTATTTT
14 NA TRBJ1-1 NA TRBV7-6 CASSKLQGNTEAFF TGTGCCAGCAGCAAACTACAGGGGAACACTGAAGCTTTCTTT
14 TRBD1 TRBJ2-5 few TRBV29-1 CSVDSQGVGETQYF TGCAGCGTGGACTCACAGGGGGTGGGAGAGACCCAGTACTTC
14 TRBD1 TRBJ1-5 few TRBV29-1 CSVQTGTGDQPQHF TGCAGCGTTCAAACCGGGACAGGGGATCAGCCCCAGCATTTT
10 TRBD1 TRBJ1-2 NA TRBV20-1 CSAIDRALAF TGCAGTGCTATTGACAGGGCTCTTGCCTTC
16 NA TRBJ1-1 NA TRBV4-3 CASSQDGPGQREGAFF TGCGCCAGCAGCCAAGATGGGCCGGGCCAGAGGGAGGGAGCTTTCTTT
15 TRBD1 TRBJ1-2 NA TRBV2 CASSERDRRSYGYTF TGTGCCAGCAGTGAGCGGGACAGACGCTCGTATGGCTACACCTTC
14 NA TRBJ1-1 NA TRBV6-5 CASSNTPLQAEAFF TGTGCCAGCAGCAACACACCACTACAGGCTGAAGCTTTCTTT